The next 20 T cell receptor beta chains were all read from a single sample in a study of radiation and T cells in renal cell carcinoma. TCRdb's copy holds only in-frame clones and misses some; the assay was immunoSEQ multiplex PCR. Of some 150,000 clones listed, about nine tenths were seen once; the top ten hold roughly 13%. Time point meaning: blood 2 weeks post-SBRT. Sample treatment: 15 Gy SBRT to primary tumor, nephrectomy 4 weeks later. The source material was blood, sampled from a patient whose treatment included radiotherapy and nephrectomy. All receptors come from a woman aged 50 to 60 with renal cell carcinoma.

This clone was observed a handful of times. This chain links TRBV5-1 with TRBJ2-5; 8 bases are a match to TRBD2. The CDR3 consists of 13 residues. Germline trimming cut 0 bases from V and 5 bases from J; bases unmatched to any gene: 0. Germline CDR1 is SGHRS and CDR2 is YFSETQ. CDR3 nucleotide sequence: TGCGCCAGCAGCTTGGGCGGGGGGGAGACCCAGTACTTC. It is translated as CASSLGGGETQYF.

The genes are TRBV5-1 and TRBJ1-2; tentative D call: TRBD1 (5 bases). The CDR3 totals 14 residues. V was pared by 2 bases and J by 5 bases, with 13 bases between. CDR1 and CDR2 from the germline V gene are SGHRS and YFSETQ. CDR3 bases: TGCGCCAGCAGCTTAGATCAGGGATCATATGGCTACACCTTC. This codes for CASSLDQGSYGYTF.

This chain uses TRBV7-9 with TRBJ1-4; the match to TRBD1 covers 7 bases. CDR1 and CDR2 from the germline V gene are SEHNR and FQNEAQ (reference sequence). V dropped 6 bases and J dropped 5; count of bases not matched to a gene: 6. The CDR3 is 14 residues long. CDR3 region: CASRLTGLNEKLFF. CDR3 bases: TGTGCCAGCAGATTGACAGGGCTAAATGAAAAACTGTTTTTT.

This clone qualifies as large. The chain carries TRBV6-5 and TRBJ1-1; unclear D gene. Between the trimmed V and J ends, which lost 7 bases and 3 bases, there was a span of 18 bases. The germline V gene has CDR1 MNHEY and CDR2 SVGAGI. This CDR3 is built from 15 residues. The CDR3 here is CASKDHRETYTEAFF. DNA of the CDR3: TGTGCCAGCAAAGACCACCGAGAGACCTACACTGAAGCTTTCTTT.

This chain connects TRBV19 to TRBJ1-4; 11 nucleotides align to TRBD1. The germline V gene has CDR1 LNHDA and CDR2 SQIVND (reference sequence). The CDR3 sequence is 16 residues long. V lost 5 bases, J lost 7 bases, and 9 bases stayed unmatched. DNA for the CDR3: TGTGCCAGTAGTCTTGGGACAGGGGGAATTGGTGAAAAACTGTTTTTT. This sequence encodes CASSLGTGGIGEKLFF.

V gene TRBV6-1 combines with J gene TRBJ1-5, with 7 positions matching TRBD1. CDR3 length: 15 amino acids. V trimming: 8 bases; J trimming: 0 bases; junction bases outside the gene matches: 7. The germline CDR1 and CDR2 sequences are MNHNS and SASEGT. This chain's CDR3 is CASLLDRDSNQPQHF. CDR3 DNA sequence: TGTGCCAGCCTTTTAGACAGGGATAGCAATCAGCCCCAGCATTTT.

The chain employs TRBV6-5 and TRBJ2-3; D gene uncertain. Germline V gene data show CDR1 as MNHEY and CDR2 as SVGAGI. This CDR3 is 13 amino acids long. Trimming stripped 0 bases from V and 5 bases from J, with 6 bases between. The CDR3, as DNA: TGTGCCAGCAGTTACTCCATGGGAGATACGCAGTATTTT. Its translation: CASSYSMGDTQYF.

This chain connects TRBV7-2 to TRBJ2-5, with 8 bases aligning to TRBD2. This CDR3 has 15 residues. V lost 1 base to trimming and J lost 5 bases; unmatched junction nucleotides: 6. The germline gives CDR1 SGHTA, CDR2 FQGNSA. The CDR3 sequence: CASSLDRTSYETQYF. In DNA form, the CDR3 reads TGTGCCAGCAGCTTAGATAGGACTAGCTATGAGACCCAGTACTTC.

The V and J genes are TRBV7-6 and TRBJ2-5; no firm D call. The germline gives CDR1 SGHVS, CDR2 FNYEAQ. The CDR3 contains 12 residues. Trimming stripped 1 base from V and 5 bases from J, with 5 bases between. CDR3 nucleotide sequence: TGTGCCAGCAGCTTAGGAAGTGAGACCCAGTACTTC. Protein product: CASSLGSETQYF.

The gene calls are TRBV7-2 and TRBJ2-7, with TRBD1 matching over 9 bases. V lost 2 bases and J lost 6; bases outside the gene matches: 8. The CDR3 consists of 15 residues. CDR1 SGHTA and CDR2 FQGNSA come from the germline V gene. The CDR3 DNA is TGTGCCAGCAGCTTACTCCGGGACAGGGCCCCCGAGCAGTACTTC. Amino acid sequence: CASSLLRDRAPEQYF.

The gene calls are TRBV14 and TRBJ2-3, with 10 bases aligning to TRBD2. The CDR3 consists of 17 residues. CDR1 SGHDN and CDR2 FVKESK come from the germline V gene. Losses at the gene ends were 1 base for V and 0 bases for J; bases not matched to a gene: 4. The CDR3 spells CASSQGLAGASTDTQYF. The CDR3 coding sequence is TGTGCCAGCAGCCAAGGACTAGCGGGCGCGAGCACAGATACGCAGTATTTT. Variable domain in full (rest from reference TRBV14 and TRBJ2-3): EAGVTQFPSHSVIEKGQTVTLRCDPISGHDNLYWYRRVMGKEIKFLLHFVKESKQDESGMPNNRFLAERTGGTYSTLKVQPAELEDSGVYFCASSQGLAGASTDTQYFGPGTRLTVL.

V and J are TRBV6-6 and TRBJ2-3; D gene uncertain. The germline V gene has CDR1 MNHNY and CDR2 SVGAGI (reference sequence). The CDR3 runs to 13 residues. V gave up 0 bases and J gave up 6 bases, with 7 bases separating them. The CDR3 loop reads CASSYSHGDTQYF. CDR3 nucleotide sequence: TGTGCCAGCAGTTACTCGCATGGGGATACGCAGTATTTT.

The chain carries TRBV6-1 and TRBJ1-1, with 8 bases that match TRBD1. J lost 10 bases, V lost 1 base, and 17 bases had no gene match. CDR1 is MNHNS and CDR2 is SASEGT in the germline V gene. The CDR3 has 17 amino acids. CDR3 region: CASSEVTGGVIVSAAFF. The CDR3 nucleotides are TGTGCCAGCAGTGAAGTAACAGGGGGTGTGATCGTGTCCGCAGCTTTCTTT.

This clone was detected only once. This chain joins TRBV6-5 and TRBJ1-5; the D is unclear. Germline V lookup: CDR1 MNHEY, CDR2 SVGAGI. Between the trimmed V and J ends, which lost 5 bases and 0 bases, there was a span of 5 bases. The CDR3 totals 13 residues. CDR3 sequence: CASSPSSNQPQHF. The CDR3 nucleotides read TGTGCCAGCAGTCCGTCTAGCAATCAGCCCCAGCATTTT.

The rearrangement joins TRBV5-4 to TRBJ1-4; the D gene is possibly TRBD1 (5 bases). V was trimmed by 1 base and J by 5 bases, leaving 9 bases between them. Germline V lookup: CDR1 SGHNT, CDR2 YYREEE (reference sequence). The CDR3 consists of 14 residues. CDR3 region: CASSLNRGNEKLFF. In nucleotides, the CDR3 is TGTGCCAGCAGCTTGAACCGGGGGAATGAAAAACTGTTTTTT.

The chain is built from TRBV6-6 and TRBJ2-7; D ambiguous. The V end lost 5 bases, the J end lost 0 bases, and 11 bases lay between the germline ends. The CDR3 has 14 residues. Germline V CDR1 and CDR2: MNHNY, SVGAGI (reference sequence). The CDR3: CASSGRQSSYEQYF. The CDR3, as DNA: TGTGCCAGCAGTGGACGGCAGAGCTCCTACGAGCAGTACTTC.

The CDR3 region is CASSIWETASYEQYF. DNA of the CDR3: TGTGCCAGCAGCATATGGGAAACAGCCTCCTACGAGCAGTACTTC. The chain combines TRBV11-2 with TRBJ2-7, with unresolved D. The germline V gene has CDR1 SGHAT and CDR2 FQNNGV. Trimming shortened V by 5 bases and J by 0 bases, and 14 bases separated the two germline ends. The CDR3 runs to 15 residues.

The rearrangement uses TRBV6-1 and TRBJ2-7; D assignment may be TRBD1 or TRBD2 (5 bases each). The CDR3 is 15 amino acids. V lost 3 bases and J 1 base, leaving 13 bases between the germline ends. Germline CDR1 MNHNS, CDR2 SASEGT. The CDR3 DNA follows: TGTGCCAGCAGTGAGGGGGACCCGCGTTCCTACGAGCAGTACTTC. It translates to CASSEGDPRSYEQYF.

The genes are TRBV2 and TRBJ2-7, with D hard to call. The CDR3 totals 14 residues. The V end lost 8 bases, the J end lost 2 bases, and 16 bases lay between the germline ends. Germline V gene lookup returns CDR1 SNHLY and CDR2 FYNNEI. The DNA of the CDR3 is TGTGCCAGCTGTCTTGCCAGGTCCACCTACGAGCAGTACTTC. This sequence encodes CASCLARSTYEQYF. Full variable domain (remainder filled in from reference TRBV2 and TRBJ2-7): EPEVTQTPSHQVTQMGQEVILRCVPISNHLYFYWYRQILGQKVEFLVSFYNNEISEKSEIFDDQFSVERPDGSNFTLKIRSTKLEDSAMYFCASCLARSTYEQYFGPGTRLTVT.

The V gene is TRBV4-1, the J gene TRBJ1-1; no reliable D call. CDR3 length: 17 residues. The V end was cut by 4 bases, the J end by 1 base, with 19 bases between. The germline CDR1 and CDR2 sequences are MGHRA and YSYEKL. The CDR3 spells CASSPRQPSPQNTEAFF. DNA of the CDR3: TGCGCCAGCAGCCCGCGCCAGCCCTCCCCGCAGAACACTGAAGCTTTCTTT.